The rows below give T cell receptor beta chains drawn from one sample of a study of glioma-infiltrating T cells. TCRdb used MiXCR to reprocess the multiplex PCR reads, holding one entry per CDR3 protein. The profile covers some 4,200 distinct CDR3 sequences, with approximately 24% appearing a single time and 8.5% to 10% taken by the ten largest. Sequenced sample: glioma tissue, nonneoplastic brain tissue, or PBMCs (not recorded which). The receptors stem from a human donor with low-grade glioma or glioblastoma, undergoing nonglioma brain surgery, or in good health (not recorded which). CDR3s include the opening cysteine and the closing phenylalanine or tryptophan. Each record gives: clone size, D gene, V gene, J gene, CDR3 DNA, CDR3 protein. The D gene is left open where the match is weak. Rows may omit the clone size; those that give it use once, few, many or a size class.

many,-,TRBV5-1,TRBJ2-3,TGCGCCAGCAGCATGGGGACAAGCACAGATACGCAGTATTTT,CASSMGTSTDTQYF
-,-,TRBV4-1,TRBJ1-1,TGCGCCAGCAGCCAAGATGAGTCAGGGATGGACACTGAAGCTTCCTTT,CASSQDESGMDTEASF
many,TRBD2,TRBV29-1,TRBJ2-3,TGCAGCGTTTACGGACTAGCGGGGTACACAGATACGCAGTATTTT,CSVYGLAGYTDTQYF
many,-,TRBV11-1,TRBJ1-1,TGTGCCAGCAGCTTAAGTATGTTCGCTGAAGCTTTCTTT,CASSLSMFAEAFF
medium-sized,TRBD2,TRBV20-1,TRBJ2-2,TGCAGTGCTAGAGCGACTAGCACGAACACCGGGGAGCTGTTTTTT,CSARATSTNTGELFF
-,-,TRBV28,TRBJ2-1,TGTGCCAGCAGTTTATCCCCAGCTCTGGGGTCAATGGTAGAGAGTGAGCAGTTCTTC,CASSLSPALGSMVESEQFF
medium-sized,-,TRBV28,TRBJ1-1,TGTGCCAGCAGCCACCGCAGGGGTGACACTGAAGCTTTCTTT,CASSHRRGDTEAFF
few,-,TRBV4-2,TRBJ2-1,TGTGCCAGCAGCCAAGACCTTGCGGGTCACGATGAGCAGTTCTTC,CASSQDLAGHDEQFF
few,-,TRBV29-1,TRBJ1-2,TGCAGCGTATCGTGGGGGTCCTATAGCTACACCTTC,CSVSWGSYSYTF
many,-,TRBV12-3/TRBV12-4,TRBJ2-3,TGTGCCAGCAGTAGTGTCGACACCACAGATACGCAGTATTTT,CASSSVDTTDTQYF
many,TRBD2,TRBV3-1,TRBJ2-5,TGTGCCAGCAGCCGTGGACTAGCGGGGTTGGAGACCCAGTACTTC,CASSRGLAGLETQYF
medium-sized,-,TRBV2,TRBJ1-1,TGTGCCAGCACCCGAAAGGGGACCGAAGCTTTCTTT,CASTRKGTEAFF
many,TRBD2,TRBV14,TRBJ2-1,TGTGCCAGCAGCCAAGATAGCGGGGGGCCTATCAATGAGCAGTTCTTC,CASSQDSGGPINEQFF
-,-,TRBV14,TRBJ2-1,TGTGCCAGCAGCCAAGCCCGGAGACTAGTCTCCCACAATGAGCAGCTCTTC,CASSQARRLVSHNEQLF
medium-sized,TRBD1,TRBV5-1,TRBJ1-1,TGCGCCAGCAGCTGGGACAGAAACACTGAAGCTTTCTTT,CASSWDRNTEAFF
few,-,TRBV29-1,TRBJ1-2,TGCAGCGTTTTTTCCATGGGAACTAACTATGGCTACACCTTC,CSVFSMGTNYGYTF
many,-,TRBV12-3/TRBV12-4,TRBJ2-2,TGTGCCAGCAGTCCCCTGGCAGGGCGGACCGGGGAGCTGTTTTTT,CASSPLAGRTGELFF
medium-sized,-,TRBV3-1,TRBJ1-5,TGTGCCAGCAGCCTGACAGTAGGTCAGCCCCAGCATTTT,CASSLTVGQPQHF
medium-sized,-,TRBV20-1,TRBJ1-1,TGCAGTGCTAGAGACCCTCTGGGGTACACTGAAGCTTTCTTT,CSARDPLGYTEAFF
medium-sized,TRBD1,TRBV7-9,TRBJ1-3,TGTGCCAGCAGCCCAAGGGACAGGCCCATCGGGACCATATATTTT,CASSPRDRPIGTIYF
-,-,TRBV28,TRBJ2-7,TGTGCCAGCAGTTGCCCAGCCTACTACGAGAAGTACTTC,CASSCPAYYEKYF
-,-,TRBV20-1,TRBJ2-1,TGCAGTGCTACCTTAGGAAATCAGCAGCTCTTC,CSATLGNQQLF
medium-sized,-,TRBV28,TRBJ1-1,TGTGCCAGCAGTTTAGCCAGGTTCGGCACTGAAGCTTTCTTT,CASSLARFGTEAFF
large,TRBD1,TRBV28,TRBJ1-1,TGTGCCAGCAAGGGGGCAATGAACACTGAAGCTTTCTTT,CASKGAMNTEAFF
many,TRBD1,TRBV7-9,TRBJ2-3,TGTGCCAGCAGCCCCCCGGGACAGGGGGACACAGATACGCAGTATTTT,CASSPPGQGDTDTQYF
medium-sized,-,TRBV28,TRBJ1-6,TGTGCCAGCGGAGGTCCTGAGAATTCACCCCTCCACTTT,CASGGPENSPLHF
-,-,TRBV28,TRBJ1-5,TGTGCCAGCAGGGATAGCAATCAGCCCCAGCATTTT,CASRDSNQPQHF
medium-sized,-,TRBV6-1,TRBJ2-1,TGTGCCAGCAGATACAGCAACAATGAGCAGTTCTTC,CASRYSNNEQFF
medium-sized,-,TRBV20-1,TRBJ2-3,TGCAGTGCTAGTTTCTTGGACAAGGGGGCAGATACGCAGTATTTT,CSASFLDKGADTQYF
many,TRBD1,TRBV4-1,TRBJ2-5,TGCGCCAGCAGCCAAGATTTACCCGGGACAGTACAAGAGACCCAGTACTTC,CASSQDLPGTVQETQYF
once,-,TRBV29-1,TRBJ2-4,TGCAGCGTTGTCCGACAGATAACGGTGTCCAAAAACATTCAGTACTTC,CSVVRQITVSKNIQYF
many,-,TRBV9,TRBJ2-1,TGTGCCAGCAGCGCAACTTCTGAGCAGTTCTTC,CASSATSEQFF
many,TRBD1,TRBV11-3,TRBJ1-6,TGTGCCAGCAGGCAGGGGGTCAATTCACCCCTCCACTTT,CASRQGVNSPLHF
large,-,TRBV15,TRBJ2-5,TGTGCCACCAGCGGCCTTCAGGAGACCCAGTACTTC,CATSGLQETQYF
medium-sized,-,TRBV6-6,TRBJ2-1,TGTGCCAGCAGTTACTCGCCAGGGAATGAGCAGTTCTTC,CASSYSPGNEQFF
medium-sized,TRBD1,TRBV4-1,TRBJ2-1,TGCGCCAGCAGCCACCCCCGGACAGGCCCGGAGGATGAGCAGTTCTTC,CASSHPRTGPEDEQFF
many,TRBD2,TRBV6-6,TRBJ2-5,TGTGCCAGCAGTTACACACGACTAGCGGGGAATCAAGAGACCCAGTACTTC,CASSYTRLAGNQETQYF
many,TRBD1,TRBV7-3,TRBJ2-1,TGTGCCAGCAGCTTAACAGGGGGCAGTGAGCAGTTCTTC,CASSLTGGSEQFF
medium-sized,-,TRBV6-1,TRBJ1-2,TGTGCCGGCACCTCGGTGGGGTACGGCTACACCTTC,CAGTSVGYGYTF
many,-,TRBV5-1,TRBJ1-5,TGCGCCAGCAGCTTGGGGCCGGGGCAGCCCCAGCATTTT,CASSLGPGQPQHF
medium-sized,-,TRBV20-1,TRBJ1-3,TGCAGTGCTGTATTCTCTGGAAACACCATATATTTT,CSAVFSGNTIYF
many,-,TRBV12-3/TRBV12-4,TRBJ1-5,TGTGCCAGCAGAACAGGTAGCAATCAGCCCCAGCATTTT,CASRTGSNQPQHF
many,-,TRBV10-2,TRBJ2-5,TGCGCCAGCAGCCTACTGAGACAAGAGACCCAGTACTTC,CASSLLRQETQYF
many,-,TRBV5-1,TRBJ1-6,TGCGCCAGCAGGTTGGACGGCGGGGGTAATTCACCCCTCCACTTT,CASRLDGGGNSPLHF
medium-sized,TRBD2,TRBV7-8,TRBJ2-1,TGTGCCAGCAGCTTAGCTCGGCTAGCGGGGAACAATGAGCAGTTCTTC,CASSLARLAGNNEQFF
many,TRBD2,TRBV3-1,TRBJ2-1,TGTGCCAGCAGCCAAGCGATGGGACTAGCGGGCGATCACAATGAGCAGTTCTTC,CASSQAMGLAGDHNEQFF
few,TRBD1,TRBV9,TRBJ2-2,TGTGCCAGCAGCGCCGACAGGGGGCCCGGGGAGCTGTTTTTT,CASSADRGPGELFF
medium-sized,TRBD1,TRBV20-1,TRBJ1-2,TGCAGTGCTCCACTAGAGCGACAGGGGGCAAAAGGCTACACCTTC,CSAPLERQGAKGYTF
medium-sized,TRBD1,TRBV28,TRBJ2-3,TGTGCCAGCTGGGACCCGGGACAGGGAACAGATACGCAGTATTTT,CASWDPGQGTDTQYF
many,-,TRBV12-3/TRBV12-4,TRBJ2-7,TGTGCCAGCAGCTTCCAACATACAGGCACCTACGAGCAGTACTTC,CASSFQHTGTYEQYF
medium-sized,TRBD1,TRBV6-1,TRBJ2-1,TGTGCCAGCAGTAACAGGGGGCGCGGGCAGTTCTTC,CASSNRGRGQFF
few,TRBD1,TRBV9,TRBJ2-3,TGTGCCAGCAGCCCACGGACAGGGGAAGATATGGATACGCAGTATTTT,CASSPRTGEDMDTQYF
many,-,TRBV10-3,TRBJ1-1,TGTGCCATCAAATCTCAAGAAGGAGGGTCCCTGAACACTGAAGCTTTCTTT,CAIKSQEGGSLNTEAFF
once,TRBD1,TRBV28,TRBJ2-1,TGTGCCAGCAGCCAGACAGGGTCCTACAATGAGCAGTTCTTC,CASSQTGSYNEQFF
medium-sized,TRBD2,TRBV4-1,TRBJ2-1,TGCGCCAGCAAGGGACTAGCAAATGAGCAGTTCTTC,CASKGLANEQFF